The T cell receptor (beta chain) under discussion was sequenced for a study of T cells in Graves' hyperthyroidism and ophthalmopathy. At the level of the study: The initial diagnosis was the point when peripheral blood was collected, ahead of any treatment.

This CDR3 spans 11 amino acids. Trimming removed 4 bases from V and 7 bases from J, with 8 bases in between. CDR1 DFQATT and CDR2 SNEGSKA come from the germline V gene (reference sequence). TCR beta CDR3 sequences were amplified from RNA transcripts. The HTBI set primed first-round TCR CDR3 RT-PCR. TCRdb re-called the multiplex PCR reads with MiXCR, one entry per CDR3 protein. The repertoire holds 360,000 or so distinct CDR3 sequences, about 15% seen once, with around 20% in the top ten. The TCR sequence derives from a woman in her sixties or seventies with Graves' ophthalmopathy. The specimen was blood. The V and J genes are TRBV20-1 and TRBJ2-1; D remains unclear. The CDR3 here is CSATTGNEQFF. CDR3 bases: TGCAGTGCTACGACTGGGAATGAGCAGTTCTTC.